Listed here are 23 T cell receptor beta chains from one sample, sequenced in a study of response to subunit inactivated influenza vaccine. Each CDR3 protein is one row after TCRdb ran MiXCR on the RT-PCR reads. In the table there are under 750,000 distinct CDR3 sequences, 10% to 15% of which are singletons. The sequencing here drew on PBMCs from blood, taken on the day of vaccination. The receptor source for this set is a man aged 50-59 years who received an inactivated influenza vaccine.

V and J are TRBV7-2 and TRBJ2-5, with D tentatively TRBD1 (5 bases). Trimming removed 0 bases at V and 0 bases at J, with 11 bases between. Germline V gene sequence: CDR1 SGHTA, CDR2 FQGNSA. This CDR3 comprises 16 residues. DNA for the CDR3: TGTGCCAGCAGCTTAGCCCCCGACAGCTACCAAGAGACCCAGTACTTC. Translation: CASSLAPDSYQETQYF.

The chain carries TRBV4-3 and TRBJ2-7; D is unresolved. V dropped 1 base and J dropped 1 base, with 8 bases sitting between them. This CDR3 comprises 14 residues. CDR1 is LGHNA and CDR2 is YSLEER in the germline V gene. CDR3: CASSQGPTSYEQYF. The DNA of the CDR3 is TGCGCCAGCAGCCAAGGTCCTACTTCCTACGAGCAGTACTTC.

The sample holds many counts of this clonotype. The chain employs TRBV27 and TRBJ1-1; no reliable D call. This CDR3 region has 14 residues. V shed 5 bases and J shed 1 base, with 11 bases lying between them. Per the germline V gene, CDR1 is MNHEY and CDR2 is SMNVEV (reference sequence). CDR3 bases: TGTGCCAGCAGTGCTAGGGAAAGGAACACTGAAGCTTTCTTT. Protein: CASSARERNTEAFF.

This clonotype was observed a handful of times. This rearrangement joins TRBV6-5 to TRBJ2-1; D is perhaps TRBD1 (5 bases). This CDR3 has 12 residues. CDR1 MNHEY and CDR2 SVGAGI come from the germline V gene. Trimming removed 6 bases at V and 7 bases at J, with 10 bases between. As DNA, the CDR3 is TGTGCCAGCAGGTCAGGGCTAAATGAGCAGTTCTTC. Translating it yields CASRSGLNEQFF.

This clonotype was found a few times. The J gene is TRBJ2-2, the V gene TRBV4-3; 7 bases fit TRBD2. The CDR3 contains 14 residues. Germline CDR1 LGHNA, CDR2 YSLEER. V shed 3 bases, J shed 4 bases, and the junction held 2 bases outside the gene matches. The CDR3 coding sequence is TGCGCCAGCAGCCAGGGGGGGGGCACCGGGGAGCTGTTTTTT. Protein sequence: CASSQGGGTGELFF.

This clonotype has a count of ten or more. The genes are TRBV29-1 and TRBJ2-7; a possible D gene is TRBD2 (6 bases). Germline CDR1 SQVTM, CDR2 ANQGSEA. Trimming removed 2 bases from V and 2 bases from J, with 19 bases in between. The CDR3 covers 16 residues. The CDR3: CSVEFAGRPNPYEQYF. In DNA form, the CDR3 reads TGCAGCGTTGAATTTGCGGGACGTCCGAACCCCTACGAGCAGTACTTC.

Worth noting for this clonotype: Relative to the germline gene, one junction end is altered; a read error may explain this. This chain joins TRBV10-2 and TRBJ2-4; perhaps TRBD2 as D (5 bases). The CDR3 extends over 15 amino acids. In germline, CDR1 is WSHSY, CDR2 SAAADI. This CDR3 reads CATSHPWGAWNIQYF. In nucleotides, the CDR3 is TGTGCCACCTCCCACCCCTGGGGAGCCTGGAACATTCAGTACTTC.

The rearrangement links TRBV12-3 or TRBV12-4 to TRBJ1-2; a possible D gene is TRBD1 (5 bases). V lost 0 bases and J lost 7, with 12 bases in between. The CDR3 has 14 residues. The CDR3 reads CASSLATKGFGYTF. CDR3 coding DNA: TGTGCCAGCAGTTTAGCGACAAAGGGGTTTGGCTACACCTTC.

The chain links TRBV29-1 to TRBJ2-1, with D uncertain. Germline V gene lookup returns CDR1 SQVTM and CDR2 ANQGSEA. V lost 2 bases, J lost 10 bases, and 15 bases lay in between. This CDR3 spans 13 amino acids. In DNA form, the CDR3 reads TGCAGCGTTGAAAGGACCGCGATGCTGGAGCAGTTCTTC. Protein: CSVERTAMLEQFF.

This clonotype came up a few times. The chain recombines TRBV7-9 with TRBJ1-2; D may be TRBD1 (6 bases). Trimming pared 3 bases from V and 4 bases from J, leaving 12 bases between. Germline V gives CDR1 SEHNR, CDR2 FQNEAQ (reference sequence). CDR3 length: 14 amino acids. The CDR3 nucleotides read TGTGCCAGCAGCTTGCCGACAGGATCCTATGGCTACACCTTC. It yields the protein CASSLPTGSYGYTF.

This clonotype was recorded at least ten times. This chain joins TRBV5-1 and TRBJ2-1; possible D gene TRBD1, 6 bases. Looked up from germline, CDR1 is SGHRS and CDR2 is YFSETQ. This CDR3 is built from 13 residues. V was clipped by 2 bases and J by 8 bases, with 11 bases between them. CDR3 protein: CASSFVQGHEQFF. The CDR3 DNA follows: TGCGCCAGCAGCTTTGTGCAGGGGCATGAGCAGTTCTTC.

V usage is TRBV4-1 and J usage is TRBJ2-1; D might be TRBD2 (6 bases). CDR3 length: 12 residues. V was cut by 2 bases and J by 10 bases, with 9 bases left in between. In germline, CDR1 is MGHRA, CDR2 YSYEKL. The DNA for the CDR3 is TGCGCCAGCAGCCAACCCCGGGGGGAGCAGTTCTTC. It yields the protein CASSQPRGEQFF.

This clonotype was detected only a few times. V is TRBV5-5 and J is TRBJ1-6; D is uncertain. The CDR3 has 13 amino acids. Germline loops: CDR1 SGHKS, CDR2 YYEKEE (reference sequence). V lost 1 base and J 7 bases, leaving 6 bases between the germline ends. The CDR3 loop reads CASSLRENSPLHF. The CDR3 DNA follows: TGTGCCAGCAGCTTGAGAGAAAATTCACCCCTCCACTTT.

This clonotype showed up just a few times. Written as DNA, the CDR3 is TGTGCCAGCAGCTTAGACAGGGTAGTTTACAATGAGCAGTTCTTC. Its translation is CASSLDRVVYNEQFF. V is TRBV7-9 and J is TRBJ2-1; tentative D call: TRBD1 (6 bases). CDR3 size: 15 residues. Germline loops: CDR1 SEHNR, CDR2 FQNEAQ (reference sequence). V gave up 1 base and J gave up 4 bases, with 11 bases separating them.

This rearrangement joins TRBV7-3 to TRBJ2-5; a weak D match, TRBD1 (6 bases). Germline V gene lookup returns CDR1 SGHTA and CDR2 FQGTGA. The V and J ends lost 5 bases and 4 bases respectively, with 17 bases between them. The CDR3 is made up of 15 amino acids. Written as DNA, the CDR3 is TGTGCCAGCAGCCAGGGGACGTCTGGGGTAGAGACCCAGTACTTC. It yields the protein CASSQGTSGVETQYF.

The chain has TRBV20-1 and TRBJ2-7; 9 bases are shared with TRBD1. V shed 1 base, J shed 3 bases, and the junction held 4 bases outside the gene matches. Germline assignment: CDR1 DFQATT and CDR2 SNEGSKA (reference sequence). The CDR3 sequence is 14 residues long. For the CDR3, the DNA is TGCAGTGCTAGAGGTCGACAGGGGGTCTACGAGCAGTACTTC. Translated: CSARGRQGVYEQYF.

This clonotype was seen at least ten times. The V gene is TRBV7-8, the J gene TRBJ2-1, with 10 bases lining up with TRBD2. This CDR3 is 18 amino acids long. CDR1 SGHVS and CDR2 FQNEAQ come from the germline V gene. V was clipped by 0 bases and J by 0 bases; unmatched bases: 5. CDR3 in amino acids: CASSLAGLAEISYNEQFF. The CDR3 DNA sequence: TGTGCCAGCAGCTTAGCAGGACTAGCGGAGATCTCCTACAATGAGCAGTTCTTC.

The rearrangement uses TRBV6-1 and TRBJ1-1; D may be TRBD1 (6 bases). V shed 5 bases and J shed 0 bases, with 13 bases lying between them. The CDR3 loop spans 15 amino acids. Germline V gene data show CDR1 as MNHNS and CDR2 as SASEGT. The CDR3 region has the DNA TGTGCCAGCAGTACAACCGGGACAATGAACACTGAAGCTTTCTTT. This gives the protein CASSTTGTMNTEAFF.

This clonotype was recorded a few times. This chain joins TRBV12-3 or TRBV12-4 and TRBJ2-3; 7 bases map to TRBD2. The CDR3 covers 15 residues. V lost 7 bases to trimming and J lost 5 bases; unmatched junction nucleotides: 12. Here the CDR3 DNA reads TGTGCCAGCACTCCACCCGGGGGGAGTGGAGATACGCAGTATTTT. Its protein is CASTPPGGSGDTQYF.

In this sample, this clonotype turned up a few times. The chain links TRBV20-1 to TRBJ2-3; TRBD1 aligns across 7 bases. Trimming cost V 4 bases and J 1 base; bases outside gene matches: 11. Germline lookup yields CDR1 DFQATT and CDR2 SNEGSKA (reference sequence). The CDR3 has 16 residues. The CDR3: CSAKRQGLGRTDTQYF. The CDR3 bases are TGCAGTGCTAAGAGACAGGGTCTGGGGCGCACAGATACGCAGTATTTT.

The V gene is TRBV24-1, the J gene TRBJ2-1; D is ambiguous. Trimming left V 9 bases short and J 6 bases short, with 17 bases between. Germline CDR1 reads KGHDR; CDR2 reads SFDVKD. The CDR3 spans 14 residues. CDR3: CATSDRNWRNEQFF. The CDR3 region has the DNA TGTGCCACCTCCGACCGTAACTGGCGCAATGAGCAGTTCTTC.

V is TRBV11-1 and J is TRBJ2-2; 7 bases line up with TRBD1. The trim removed 0 bases at V and 5 bases at J, leaving 6 bases unmatched. The CDR3 runs 16 residues. Germline CDR1 and CDR2: SGHAT and FQDESV (reference sequence). CDR3 sequence reads: CASSLAGTVRTGELFF. The CDR3 nucleotides are TGTGCCAGCAGCTTAGCAGGGACAGTGCGGACCGGGGAGCTGTTTTTT.

Note on this clonotype: A read error may account for a junction end that differs from germline. This chain links TRBV20-1 with TRBJ2-1; the D gene is possibly TRBD1 (5 bases). The length of the CDR3 is 15 residues. The germline V gene encodes CDR1 DFQATT and CDR2 SNEGSKA (reference sequence). The CDR3 DNA sequence: TGCAGTGCTATCAAAGACAGCGTCTCCTACAAGGAGCAGTTCTTC. This gives the protein CSAIKDSVSYKEQFF.